The 5 T cell receptor beta chains listed next were all sequenced from one sample in a study of T cells in Graves' hyperthyroidism and ophthalmopathy. Amplification yielded TCR beta CDR3 regions, with RNA transcripts as the source. A set of HTBI primers served as the primers for a first-round RT-PCR of the TCR CDR3. TCRdb reprocessed the multiplex PCR reads via MiXCR and lists one record per CDR3 protein. The profile covers about 710,000 distinct CDR3 sequences, with roughly 17% appearing a single time and under 8.5% taken by the ten largest. Material for sequencing was blood. These receptors were obtained from a man younger than 35 with Graves' hyperthyroidism.

This clonotype was detected a few times. The genes are TRBV7-8 and TRBJ2-3; 10 nucleotides agree with TRBD2. V was clipped by 5 bases and J by 4 bases; unmatched bases: 6. From germline, CDR1 is SGHVS and CDR2 FQNEAQ. The CDR3 is made up of 15 amino acids. The CDR3 here is CASSRGAGGADTQYF. DNA of the CDR3: TGTGCCAGCAGCCGGGGAGCGGGAGGGGCAGATACGCAGTATTTT.

V gene TRBV5-1 combines with J gene TRBJ2-1; 9 positions agree with TRBD2. The germline V gene encodes CDR1 SGHRS and CDR2 YFSETQ. V was clipped by 5 bases and J by 9 bases; unmatched bases: 9. The CDR3 loop spans 14 amino acids. DNA for the CDR3: TGCGCCAGCAGTGAAAGCGGGAGGACGGGTGAGCAGTTCTTC. It yields the protein CASSESGRTGEQFF. Full variable domain (rest looked up from reference TRBV5-1 and TRBJ2-1): KAGVTQTPRYLIKTRGQQVTLSCSPISGHRSVSWYQQTPGQGLQFLFEYFSETQRNKGNFPGRFSGRQFSNSRSEMNVSTLELGDSALYLCASSESGRTGEQFFGPGTRLTVL.

This clonotype was observed many times. The chain couples TRBV30 to TRBJ1-3; possible D gene TRBD1, 6 bases. Trimming removed 2 bases at V and 0 bases at J, with 14 bases between. The CDR3 is 16 amino acids. In germline, CDR1 is GTSNPN, CDR2 SVGIG (reference sequence). CDR3 sequence (DNA): TGTGCCTGGAGTCCTACCGGGACATTCTCTGGAAACACCATATATTTT. Amino acid sequence: CAWSPTGTFSGNTIYF.

V and J are TRBV9 and TRBJ1-1; D might be TRBD1 (5 bases). This CDR3 contains 13 residues. The V and J ends lost 4 bases and 10 bases respectively, with 17 bases between them. CDR1 SGDLS and CDR2 YYNGEE come from the germline V gene. CDR3 nucleotide sequence: TGTGCCAGCAGCCCAGGGCGGGGTGGAGGAGCTTTCTTT. Protein product: CASSPGRGGGAFF.

There are many counts of this clonotype. The chain uses TRBV7-2 and TRBJ2-3; D is uncertain. Trimming cost V 5 bases and J 2 bases, with 8 bases left between them. The germline V gene has CDR1 SGHTA and CDR2 FQGNSA. The CDR3 spans 13 residues. The CDR3 nucleotides are TGTGCCAGCAGCCACAGCGTCACAGATACGCAGTATTTT. It yields the protein CASSHSVTDTQYF.